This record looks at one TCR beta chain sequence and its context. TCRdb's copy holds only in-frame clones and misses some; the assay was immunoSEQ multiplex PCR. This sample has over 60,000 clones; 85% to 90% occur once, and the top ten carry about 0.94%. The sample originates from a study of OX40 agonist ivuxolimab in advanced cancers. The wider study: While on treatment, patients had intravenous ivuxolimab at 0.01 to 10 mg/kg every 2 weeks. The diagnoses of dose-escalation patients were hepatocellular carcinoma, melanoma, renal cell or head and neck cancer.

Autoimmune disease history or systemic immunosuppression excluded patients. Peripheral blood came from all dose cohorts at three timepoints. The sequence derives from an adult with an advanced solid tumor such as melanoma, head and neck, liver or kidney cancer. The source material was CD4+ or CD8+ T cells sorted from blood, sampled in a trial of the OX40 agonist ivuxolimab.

CDR3 DNA sequence: TGTGCCAGCAGTTACGCAGGCCATTCACCCCTCCACTTT. Translated, it gives CASSYAGHSPLHF. This chain connects TRBV6-5 to TRBJ1-6; D is unresolved. The CDR3 contains 13 residues. V was shortened by 2 bases and J by 8 bases, with 7 bases between the two germline ends. Germline values: CDR1 MNHEY, CDR2 SVGAGI.